This TCR beta chain was found in a study of blood T cell repertoires in COVID-19. Germline V lookup: CDR1 SGHRS, CDR2 YFSETQ. Unmatched junction bases numbered 9, after V lost 3 bases and J lost 7 bases. The CDR3 has 15 residues. TCRdb's copy holds only in-frame clones and misses some; the assay was immunoSEQ multiplex PCR. This sample has 200,000 to 250,000 clones; around 89% occur once, and the top ten carry roughly 2.7%. The specimen sequenced was peripheral blood. The J gene is TRBJ1-2, the V gene TRBV5-1; 10 nucleotides match TRBD1. The receptor's source is a man aged 25 to 45 with COVID-19, enrolled during active disease. CDR3 residues: CASSSGQGILLGYTF. The CDR3 DNA reads as TGCGCCAGCAGCTCGGGACAGGGGATCCTTCTTGGCTACACCTTC. The whole variable domain, filled in from reference TRBV5-1 and TRBJ1-2, reads KAGVTQTPRYLIKTRGQQVTLSCSPISGHRSVSWYQQTPGQGLQFLFEYFSETQRNKGNFPGRFSGRQFSNSRSEMNVSTLELGDSALYLCASSSGQGILLGYTFGSGTRLTVV.